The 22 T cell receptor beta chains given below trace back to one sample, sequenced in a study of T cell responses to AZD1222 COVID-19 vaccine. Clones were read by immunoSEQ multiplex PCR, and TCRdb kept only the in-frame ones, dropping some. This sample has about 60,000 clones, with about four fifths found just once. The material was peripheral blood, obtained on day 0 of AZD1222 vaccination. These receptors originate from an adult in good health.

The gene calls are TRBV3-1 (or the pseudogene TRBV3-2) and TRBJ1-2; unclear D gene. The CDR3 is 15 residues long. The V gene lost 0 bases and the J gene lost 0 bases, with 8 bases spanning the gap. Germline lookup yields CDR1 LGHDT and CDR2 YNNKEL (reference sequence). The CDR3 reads CASSQDLATNYGYTF. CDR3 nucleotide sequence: TGTGCCAGCAGCCAAGATCTGGCCACTAACTATGGCTACACCTTC.

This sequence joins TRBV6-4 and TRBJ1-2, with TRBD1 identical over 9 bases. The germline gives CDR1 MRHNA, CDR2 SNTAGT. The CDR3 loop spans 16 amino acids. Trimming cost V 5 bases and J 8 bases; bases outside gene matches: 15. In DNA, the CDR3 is TGTGCCAGCAGTCTCGAGGCGGACAGGGGTTATTCGGGCTACACCTTC. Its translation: CASSLEADRGYSGYTF.

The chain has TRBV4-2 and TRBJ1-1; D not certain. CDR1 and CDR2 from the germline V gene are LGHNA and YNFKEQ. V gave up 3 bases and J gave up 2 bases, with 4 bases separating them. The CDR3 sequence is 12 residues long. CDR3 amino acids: CASSQGNTEAFF. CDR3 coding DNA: TGTGCCAGCAGCCAGGGAAACACTGAAGCTTTCTTT.

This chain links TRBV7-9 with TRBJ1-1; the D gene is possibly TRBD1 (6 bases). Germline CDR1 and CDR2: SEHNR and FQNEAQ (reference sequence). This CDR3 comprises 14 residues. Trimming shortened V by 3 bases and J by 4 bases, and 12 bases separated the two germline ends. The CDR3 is CASSFTGSITEAFF. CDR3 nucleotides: TGTGCCAGCAGCTTTACAGGGAGTATCACTGAAGCTTTCTTT.

In DNA, the CDR3 is TGTGCCAGCAGCCAAGATCTGAGTAGAGTACTAGCGGGGGTCAATGAGCAGTTCTTC. It specifies CASSQDLSRVLAGVNEQFF. V usage is TRBV4-2 and J usage is TRBJ2-1, with 11 nucleotides matching TRBD2. V lost 0 bases to trimming and J lost 6 bases; unmatched junction nucleotides: 13. CDR1 and CDR2 from the germline V gene are LGHNA and YNFKEQ. The CDR3 extends over 19 amino acids.

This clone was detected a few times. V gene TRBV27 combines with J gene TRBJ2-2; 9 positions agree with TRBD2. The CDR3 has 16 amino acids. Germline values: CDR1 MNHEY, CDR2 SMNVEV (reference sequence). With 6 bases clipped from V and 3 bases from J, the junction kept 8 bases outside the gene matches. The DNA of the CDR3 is TGTGCCAGCAGACTCTCTGCGGGGGGGTACACCGGGGAGCTGTTTTTT. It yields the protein CASRLSAGGYTGELFF.

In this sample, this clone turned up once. In DNA form, the CDR3 reads TGTGCCAGCGGATTGGGGAATCAGCCCCAGCATTTT. Translation gives CASGLGNQPQHF. This rearrangement joins TRBV27 to TRBJ1-5; no clear D. V was cut by 8 bases and J by 4 bases, with 9 bases left in between. The CDR3 is 12 amino acids. The germline V gene encodes CDR1 MNHEY and CDR2 SMNVEV (reference sequence).

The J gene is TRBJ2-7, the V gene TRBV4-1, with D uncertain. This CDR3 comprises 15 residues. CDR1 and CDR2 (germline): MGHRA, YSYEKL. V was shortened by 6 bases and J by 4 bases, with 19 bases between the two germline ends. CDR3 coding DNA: TGCGCCAGCAGGTCTGTGGGCACAACCAATTACGAGCAGTACTTC. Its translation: CASRSVGTTNYEQYF.

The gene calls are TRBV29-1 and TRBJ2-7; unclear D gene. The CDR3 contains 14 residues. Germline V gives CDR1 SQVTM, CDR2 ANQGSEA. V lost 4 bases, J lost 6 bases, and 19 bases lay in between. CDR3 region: CSVVVRTLVLEQYF. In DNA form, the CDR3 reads TGCAGCGTTGTGGTTAGAACCTTAGTCCTCGAGCAGTACTTC.

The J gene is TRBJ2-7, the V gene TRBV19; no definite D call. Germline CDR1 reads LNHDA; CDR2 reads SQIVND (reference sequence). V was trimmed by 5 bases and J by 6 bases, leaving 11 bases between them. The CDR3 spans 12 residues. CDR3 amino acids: CASSSPPREQYF. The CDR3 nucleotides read TGTGCCAGTAGTTCCCCACCCCGCGAGCAGTACTTC.

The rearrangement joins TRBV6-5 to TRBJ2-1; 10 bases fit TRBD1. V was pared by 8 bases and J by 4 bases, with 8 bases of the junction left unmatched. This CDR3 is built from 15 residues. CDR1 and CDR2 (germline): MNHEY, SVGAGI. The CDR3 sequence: CASARGDRGYNEQFF. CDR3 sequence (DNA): TGTGCCAGCGCGCGGGGGGACAGGGGTTACAATGAGCAGTTCTTC.

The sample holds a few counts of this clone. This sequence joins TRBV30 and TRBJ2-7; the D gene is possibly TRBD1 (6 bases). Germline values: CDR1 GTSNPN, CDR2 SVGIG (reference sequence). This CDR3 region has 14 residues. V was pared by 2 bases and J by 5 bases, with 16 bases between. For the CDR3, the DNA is TGTGCCTGGAGTAGGATGAGGGGGTTCGACGAGCAGTACTTC. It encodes CAWSRMRGFDEQYF.

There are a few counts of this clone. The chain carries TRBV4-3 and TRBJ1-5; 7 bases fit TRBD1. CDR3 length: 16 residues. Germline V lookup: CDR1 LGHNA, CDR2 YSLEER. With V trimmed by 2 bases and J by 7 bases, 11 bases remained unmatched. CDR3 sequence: CASSQTSTGPWQPQHF. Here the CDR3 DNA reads TGCGCCAGCAGCCAAACGTCGACAGGGCCTTGGCAGCCCCAGCATTTT.

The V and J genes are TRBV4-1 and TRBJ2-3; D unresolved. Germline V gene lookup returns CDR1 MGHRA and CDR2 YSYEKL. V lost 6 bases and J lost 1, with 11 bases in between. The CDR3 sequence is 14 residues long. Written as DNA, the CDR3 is TGCGCCAGCAGTCCGGACCGGGGCACAGATACGCAGTATTTT. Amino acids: CASSPDRGTDTQYF.

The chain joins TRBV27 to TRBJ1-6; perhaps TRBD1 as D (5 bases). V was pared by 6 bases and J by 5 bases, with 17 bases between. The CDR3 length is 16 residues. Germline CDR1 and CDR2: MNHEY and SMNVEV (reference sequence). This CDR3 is CASRGEGRFNNSPLHF. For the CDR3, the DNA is TGTGCCAGCAGGGGGGAGGGCCGGTTTAATAATTCACCCCTCCACTTT.

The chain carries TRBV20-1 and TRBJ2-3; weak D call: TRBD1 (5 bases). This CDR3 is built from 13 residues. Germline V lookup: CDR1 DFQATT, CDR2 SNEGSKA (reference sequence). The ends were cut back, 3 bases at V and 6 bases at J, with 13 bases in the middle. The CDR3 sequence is CSASPGPGDTQYF. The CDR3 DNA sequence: TGCAGTGCTAGTCCAGGGCCAGGGGATACGCAGTATTTT.

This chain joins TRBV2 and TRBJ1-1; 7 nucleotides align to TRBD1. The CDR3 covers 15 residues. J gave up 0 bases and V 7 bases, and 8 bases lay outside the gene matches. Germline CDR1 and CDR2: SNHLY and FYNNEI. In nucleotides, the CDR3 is TGTGCCAGCATCGTTCCAGGACAGGTGAACACTGAAGCTTTCTTT. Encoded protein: CASIVPGQVNTEAFF. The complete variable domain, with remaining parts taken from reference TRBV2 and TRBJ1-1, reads EPEVTQTPSHQVTQMGQEVILRCVPISNHLYFYWYRQILGQKVEFLVSFYNNEISEKSEIFDDQFSVERPDGSNFTLKIRSTKLEDSAMYFCASIVPGQVNTEAFFGQGTRLTVV.

In nucleotides, the CDR3 is TGTGCCAGCAGCACCCCGGAGGGAGCGGCTTTCTTT. Amino acids: CASSTPEGAAFF. The V call is TRBV7-6, the J call TRBJ1-1; no reliable D call. The germline V gene has CDR1 SGHVS and CDR2 FNYEAQ. Between the trimmed V and J ends, which lost 5 bases and 11 bases, there was a span of 15 bases. This CDR3 contains 12 residues.

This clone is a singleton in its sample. For the CDR3, the DNA is TGTGCCAGCAGCCCAGGGGCAGGGAGGGATAATTCACCCCTCCACTTT. Translation: CASSPGAGRDNSPLHF. This rearrangement joins TRBV5-4 to TRBJ1-6; D may be TRBD1 (6 bases). The germline gives CDR1 SGHNT, CDR2 YYREEE (reference sequence). The length of the CDR3 is 16 residues. With 4 bases removed from V and 5 bases from J, the gap between germline ends came to 16 bases.

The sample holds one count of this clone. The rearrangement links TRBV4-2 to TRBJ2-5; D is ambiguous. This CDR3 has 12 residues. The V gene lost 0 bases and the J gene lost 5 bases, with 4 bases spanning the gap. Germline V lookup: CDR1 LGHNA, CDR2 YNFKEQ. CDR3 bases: TGTGCCAGCAGCCAAGATCCGGAGACCCAGTACTTC. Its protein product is CASSQDPETQYF.

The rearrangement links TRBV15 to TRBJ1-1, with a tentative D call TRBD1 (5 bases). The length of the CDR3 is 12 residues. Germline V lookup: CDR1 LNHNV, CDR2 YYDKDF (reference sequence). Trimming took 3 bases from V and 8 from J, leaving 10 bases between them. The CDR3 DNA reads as TGTGCCACCAGCAGGGACACTAGGGAAGCTTTCTTT. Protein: CATSRDTREAFF.

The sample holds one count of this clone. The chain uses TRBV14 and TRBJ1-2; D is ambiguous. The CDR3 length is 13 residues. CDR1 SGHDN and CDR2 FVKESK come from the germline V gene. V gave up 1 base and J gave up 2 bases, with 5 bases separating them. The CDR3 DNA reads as TGTGCCAGCAGCCAAGCTGTCAACTATGGCTACACCTTC. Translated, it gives CASSQAVNYGYTF.